The 10 T cell receptor beta chains below all came from one sample that was sequenced in a study of blood T cell repertoires in COVID-19. Using immunoSEQ multiplex PCR, the repertoire was profiled, and TCRdb retains in-frame clones only, with some absent. Of a few hundred thousand clones listed, about nine tenths are singletons. The sample was PBMCs or T cells enriched from blood (not recorded which). The receptors were gathered from a woman younger than 30 who had recovered from COVID-19.

The chain uses TRBV5-6 and TRBJ1-2, with D uncertain. The germline gives CDR1 SGHDT, CDR2 YYEEEE. This CDR3 region has 14 residues. Trimming cost V 5 bases and J 4 bases, with 15 bases left between them. CDR3 bases: TGTGCCAGCAGACCCAGACTATCCGGCTATGGCTACACCTTC. Residues: CASRPRLSGYGYTF.

In its sample, this clone was seen a few times. The chain couples TRBV30 to TRBJ1-2; possibly TRBD1 for D (6 bases). The V and J ends lost 5 bases and 3 bases respectively, with 7 bases between them. Germline V CDR1 and CDR2: GTSNPN, SVGIG (reference sequence). This CDR3 region has 11 residues. CDR3 nucleotides: TGTGCCTGGGGGACACACTATGGCTACACCTTC. Amino acid sequence: CAWGTHYGYTF.

The chain links TRBV28 to TRBJ1-2; 8 nucleotides agree with TRBD1. CDR1 is MDHEN, CDR2 SYDVKM, per germline. V dropped 4 bases and J dropped 7; count of bases not matched to a gene: 14. The CDR3 is 16 amino acids. CDR3 sequence reads: CASSSPGQEEGRGYTF. Written as DNA, the CDR3 is TGTGCCAGCAGTTCTCCGGGACAGGAGGAAGGGCGTGGCTACACCTTC.

This clone came up once. This chain joins TRBV5-6 and TRBJ2-7; TRBD2 is a possible D gene (5 bases). Per the germline V gene, CDR1 is SGHDT and CDR2 is YYEEEE. The CDR3 covers 12 residues. Trimming left V 4 bases short and J 7 bases short, with 12 bases between. The CDR3 loop reads CASSPPGREQYF. DNA of the CDR3: TGTGCCAGCAGCCCTCCGGGAAGGGAGCAGTACTTC.

This clone has a handful of counts. The chain carries TRBV5-4 and TRBJ2-2; a possible D gene is TRBD2 (7 bases). Germline CDR1 and CDR2: SGHNT and YYREEE (reference sequence). Trimming removed 1 base from V and 7 bases from J, with 14 bases in between. The CDR3 spans 15 residues. CDR3 residues: CASSLLGGAVGELFF. The CDR3 nucleotides read TGTGCCAGCAGCTTGCTGGGGGGGGCGGTCGGGGAGCTGTTTTTT.

The chain combines TRBV28 with TRBJ1-1; no clear D. Germline loops: CDR1 MDHEN, CDR2 SYDVKM. V shed 3 bases and J shed 1 base, with 6 bases lying between them. The CDR3 contains 13 residues. DNA for the CDR3: TGTGCCAGCAGTTTCGAGGGGAACACTGAAGCTTTCTTT. This sequence encodes CASSFEGNTEAFF.

The chain recombines TRBV28 with TRBJ1-6; 7 nucleotides line up with TRBD1. Losses at the gene ends were 6 bases for V and 8 bases for J; bases not matched to a gene: 10. Germline lookup yields CDR1 MDHEN and CDR2 SYDVKM. CDR3 length: 15 residues. CDR3 sequence: CASRGRQGTHSPLHF. CDR3 coding DNA: TGTGCCAGCAGGGGACGACAGGGCACACATTCACCCCTCCACTTT.

The chain has TRBV7-9 and TRBJ1-1; D is unclear. The CDR3 covers 13 residues. Germline V CDR1 and CDR2: SEHNR, FQNEAQ (reference sequence). The ends were cut back, 6 bases at V and 1 base at J, with 9 bases in the middle. CDR3 sequence reads: CASSSHGNTEAFF. The CDR3 DNA sequence: TGTGCCAGCAGTAGTCATGGGAACACTGAAGCTTTCTTT.

CDR3 residues: CAIRGQASYEQYF. CDR3 in DNA: TGTGCCATCAGGGGACAGGCCTCCTACGAGCAGTACTTC. The rearrangement links TRBV10-3 to TRBJ2-7; 8 nucleotides agree with TRBD1. The V and J ends lost 6 bases and 0 bases, in that order; junction bases with no gene match: 1. The CDR3 has 13 amino acids. CDR1 is ENHRY and CDR2 is SYGVKD in the germline V gene.

The V and J genes are TRBV5-8 and TRBJ2-5, with a possible D match to TRBD1 (5 bases). The CDR3 runs to 13 residues. Germline values: CDR1 SGHTS, CDR2 YDEGEE. Trimming removed 3 bases at V and 1 base at J, with 7 bases between. The CDR3 reads CASSSRAQETQYF. In DNA form, the CDR3 reads TGTGCCAGCAGCTCCAGGGCCCAAGAGACCCAGTACTTC. The entire variable domain, with the rest obtained from reference TRBV5-8 and TRBJ2-5, is as follows: EAGVTQSPTHLIKTRGQQATLRCSPISGHTSVYWYQQALGLGLQFLLWYDEGEERNRGNFPPRFSGRQFPNYSSELNVNALELEDSALYLCASSSRAQETQYFGPGTRLLVL.